Listed below are T cell receptor beta chains from one sample, sequenced in a study of T cell responses to AZD1222 COVID-19 vaccine. The table came from immunoSEQ multiplex PCR; TCRdb's copy has only in-frame clones and leaves some out. The sample contains about 96,000 clones, about nine tenths of which appear only once. This material consisted of peripheral blood, taken on day 0 of AZD1222 vaccination. The origin of the receptors is an adult in good health. Both conserved end residues are part of each CDR3. The D gene is left open where the match is weak. Clone size appears in some rows only: once, few, many, or a class for an expanded clone.

clone_size,j_call,v_call,d_call,cdr3_aa,cdr3_nt
.,TRBJ2-3,TRBV5-1,TRBD1,CASGTGDLSTDTQYF,TGCGCCAGCGGTACAGGGGATTTGAGCACAGATACGCAGTATTTT
.,TRBJ2-3,TRBV10-3,.,CAYKRGIADTQYF,TGTGCATACAAGCGCGGAATCGCAGATACGCAGTATTTT
.,TRBJ1-2,TRBV28,.,CASSAQGFPYGYTF,TGTGCCAGCAGTGCCCAGGGTTTCCCCTATGGCTACACCTTC
.,TRBJ1-1,TRBV2,.,CASSFGQSNTEAFF,TGTGCCAGCAGTTTTGGACAGTCGAACACTGAAGCTTTCTTT
.,TRBJ1-2,TRBV7-6,TRBD1,CASSLGTGFRYGYTF,TGTGCCAGCAGCTTGGGGACAGGGTTCCGGTATGGCTACACCTTC
.,TRBJ2-5,TRBV27,TRBD2,CASSSFTSGGNQETQYF,TGTGCCAGCAGTTCCTTCACTAGCGGGGGGAACCAAGAGACCCAGTACTTC
.,TRBJ1-6,TRBV28,TRBD1,CASSGGQGVGSPLHF,TGTGCCAGCAGTGGAGGACAGGGAGTGGGTTCACCCCTCCACTTT
.,TRBJ2-5,TRBV19,TRBD1,CATSPLTGKETQYF,TGTGCCACCTCTCCCTTGACAGGGAAAGAGACCCAGTACTTC
.,TRBJ2-5,TRBV5-1,.,CASSLGGQGETQYF,TGCGCCAGCAGCTTGGGGGGGCAAGGAGAGACCCAGTACTTC
.,TRBJ1-2,TRBV24-1,.,CATSDLQINYGYTF,TGTGCCACCAGTGATTTGCAGATTAACTATGGCTACACCTTC
.,TRBJ2-3,TRBV11-3,.,CASSLDRRDTQYF,TGTGCCAGCAGCTTGGATCGGAGGGATACGCAGTATTTT
.,TRBJ2-2,TRBV28,.,CASVRASTGELFF,TGTGCCAGCGTCCGGGCCTCCACCGGGGAGCTGTTTTTT
.,TRBJ1-5,TRBV5-1,.,CASRSSNQPQHF,TGCGCCAGCAGGTCTAGCAATCAGCCCCAGCATTTT
.,TRBJ2-7,TRBV3-1/TRBV3-2,.,CASSQVQGGYEQYF,TGTGCCAGCAGCCAAGTTCAGGGTGGCTACGAGCAGTACTTC
once,TRBJ1-2,TRBV25-1,TRBD1,CASSKQGYYGYTF,TGTGCCAGCAGTAAACAGGGGTACTATGGCTACACCTTC
.,TRBJ2-7,TRBV28,.,CASSLGGTVTYEQYF,TGTGCCAGCAGTCTCGGCGGGACAGTCACTTACGAGCAGTACTTC
.,TRBJ2-7,TRBV4-1,.,CASSLTPGAGGNQYF,TGCGCCAGCAGCCTTACCCCTGGGGCAGGGGGGAATCAGTACTTC
.,TRBJ1-2,TRBV28,.,CASRQENYGYTF,TGTGCCAGCAGGCAGGAGAACTATGGCTACACCTTC
.,TRBJ1-2,TRBV7-9,.,CASSWGEGGYTF,TGTGCCAGCAGTTGGGGGGAAGGTGGCTACACCTTC
.,TRBJ1-3,TRBV18,.,CASSPLGGISSGNTIYF,TGTGCCAGCTCACCACTAGGGGGAATAAGCTCTGGAAACACCATATATTTT
.,TRBJ1-3,TRBV10-3,TRBD1,CAIRTQGEDTIYF,TGTGCCATCAGGACACAGGGGGAGGACACCATATATTTT
.,TRBJ2-3,TRBV5-1,.,CASSFVGGRTDTQYF,TGCGCCAGCAGCTTCGTGGGGGGCCGCACAGATACGCAGTATTTT
.,TRBJ1-2,TRBV27,.,CASRTRGGGYTF,TGTGCCAGCAGGACCAGGGGAGGTGGCTACACCTTC
.,TRBJ2-3,TRBV5-1,TRBD2,CASSFRGGAADTQYF,TGCGCCAGCAGCTTTCGCGGGGGGGCCGCAGATACGCAGTATTTT
.,TRBJ1-2,TRBV28,.,CASSLGAYGYTF,TGTGCCAGCAGTTTGGGGGCCTATGGCTACACCTTC
.,TRBJ2-3,TRBV18,TRBD2,CASSPGLAGEGDTQYF,TGTGCCAGCTCACCGGGACTAGCGGGGGAAGGAGATACGCAGTATTTT
.,TRBJ1-3,TRBV3-1/TRBV3-2,.,CASSSGVDSGNTIYF,TGTGCCAGCAGTTCCGGTGTAGATTCTGGAAACACCATATATTTT
once,TRBJ2-7,TRBV2,TRBD2,CASSPGLAVEQYF,TGTGCCAGCAGCCCGGGACTAGCTGTCGAGCAGTACTTC
.,TRBJ1-3,TRBV5-6,.,CASSLFQWLGLSGNTIYF,TGTGCCAGCAGCTTATTCCAATGGCTGGGCCTCTCTGGAAACACCATATATTTT
.,TRBJ2-7,TRBV27,TRBD1,CASSYGTASYEQYF,TGTGCCAGCAGTTACGGGACAGCTTCCTACGAGCAGTACTTC
.,TRBJ1-2,TRBV28,.,CASSFYGTLYGYTF,TGTGCCAGCAGTTTTTACGGAACCCTCTATGGCTACACCTTC
.,TRBJ1-2,TRBV28,.,CASSLEYHYREAFHGYTF,TGTGCCAGCAGCCTAGAATACCATTACAGGGAGGCATTTCATGGCTACACCTTC
.,TRBJ2-2,TRBV5-1,TRBD1,CASSPGTGRTGELFF,TGCGCCAGCAGTCCCGGGACAGGGAGGACCGGGGAGCTGTTTTTT
few,TRBJ2-7,TRBV6-2/TRBV6-3,TRBD2,CASSYMGGGPYEQYF,TGTGCCAGCAGTTACATGGGCGGGGGGCCCTACGAGCAGTACTTC
.,TRBJ1-1,TRBV19,TRBD1,CASARGQGAATEAFF,TGTGCCAGTGCCCGTGGACAGGGGGCCGCCACTGAAGCTTTCTTT
.,TRBJ2-1,TRBV7-2,.,CASSLAQPFNEQFF,TGTGCCAGCAGCTTAGCTCAGCCCTTCAATGAGCAGTTCTTC
once,TRBJ2-7,TRBV2,.,CASSEAQGYEQYF,TGTGCCAGCAGTGAGGCACAGGGCTACGAGCAGTACTTC
.,TRBJ1-6,TRBV5-4,.,CASSLQQGVYSPLHF,TGTGCCAGCAGCTTGCAACAGGGCGTATACTCACCCCTCCACTTT
.,TRBJ1-1,TRBV18,.,CASSDHPPGTNTEAFF,TGTGCCAGCTCGGACCATCCCCCAGGGACGAACACTGAAGCTTTCTTT
.,TRBJ1-4,TRBV7-2,.,CASSLDSREKLFF,TGTGCCAGCAGCCTGGACAGCCGGGAAAAACTGTTTTTT